This is a list of T cell receptor beta chains from one sample in a study of T cell responses to AZD1222 COVID-19 vaccine. Assay used: immunoSEQ multiplex PCR; TCRdb lists only in-frame clones, some missing. The data show roughly 100,000 clones, just over 90% seen once. Here the sequenced sample was peripheral blood, taken on day 0 of AZD1222 vaccination. Source of these receptors: an adult in good health. Each CDR3 is given with its conserved first and last residue. A D gene is named only where the DNA matches it firmly. The size entry is marked missing in some rows and otherwise reads once, few, many or a size class.

v_gene	d_gene	abundance	j_gene	CDR3aa	CDR3nt
TRBV12-3/TRBV12-4	.	.	TRBJ2-7	CASSQSDRGKQYF	TGTGCCAGCAGTCAGAGTGACAGAGGGAAGCAGTACTTC
TRBV18	.	.	TRBJ2-5	CASSPPSEETQYF	TGTGCCAGCTCACCACCATCGGAAGAGACCCAGTACTTC
TRBV2	TRBD2	.	TRBJ2-7	CASSPGTTYEQYF	TGTGCCAGCAGTCCCGGGACTACCTACGAGCAGTACTTC
TRBV27	.	.	TRBJ1-2	CASSLSPRSGDGYTF	TGTGCCAGCAGTTTATCGCCGCGGTCCGGGGATGGCTACACCTTC
TRBV5-1	TRBD2	.	TRBJ2-1	CASSPLTSGGANEQFF	TGCGCCAGCAGCCCCTTGACTAGCGGGGGGGCAAATGAGCAGTTCTTC
TRBV12-3/TRBV12-4	.	.	TRBJ1-1	CASSLTGRTEAFF	TGTGCCAGCAGTTTAACGGGGCGGACTGAAGCTTTCTTT
TRBV5-1	.	.	TRBJ1-1	CASSLYSANTEAFF	TGCGCCAGCAGCTTGTACAGCGCGAACACTGAAGCTTTCTTT
TRBV6-5	.	.	TRBJ1-6	CASSYSTGRAGSPLHF	TGTGCCAGCAGTTACTCGACGGGCAGGGCAGGATCACCCCTCCACTTT
TRBV7-9	TRBD1	.	TRBJ1-5	CASSPWTGDNQPQHF	TGTGCCAGCAGCCCTTGGACAGGGGATAATCAGCCCCAGCATTTT
TRBV5-1	.	once	TRBJ2-3	CASSPGDTDTQYF	TGCGCCAGCAGCCCCGGGGACACAGATACGCAGTATTTT
TRBV15	.	few	TRBJ1-1	CATSRDLTDSAFF	TGTGCCACCAGCAGAGATCTCACCGACTCGGCTTTCTTT
TRBV7-9	.	.	TRBJ1-1	CASSFSEGEAFF	TGTGCCAGCAGCTTTTCGGAGGGAGAAGCTTTCTTT
TRBV7-2	.	once	TRBJ1-2	CASSEALTANYGYTF	TGTGCCAGCAGTGAAGCGCTCACCGCTAACTATGGCTACACCTTC
TRBV6-6	.	.	TRBJ2-3	CASRQDSSTDTQYF	TGTGCCAGCAGACAGGACTCTAGCACAGATACGCAGTATTTT
TRBV30	.	.	TRBJ1-1	CAWSVDSDRPEAFF	TGTGCCTGGAGTGTAGATTCTGACAGGCCCGAAGCTTTCTTT
TRBV18	.	.	TRBJ1-1	CASSPLTNTEAFF	TGTGCCAGCTCACCACTTACGAACACTGAAGCTTTCTTT